A selection of T cell receptor beta chains follows, all from one sample in a study of cytomegalovirus exposure and HLA in healthy donors. The protocol was immunoSEQ multiplex PCR, while the TCRdb copy is restricted to in-frame clones and leaves out a portion. The sample consists of under 150,000 clones, 82% of them appearing once. What was sequenced was PBMCs. These receptors were obtained from a male donor in good health and CMV-seronegative. Both conserved end residues are part of each CDR3. D genes are given only for firm matches. Size is stated for part of the rows, as once, few or many counts, or as a class when the clone is expanded.

abundance,j_gene,v_gene,d_gene,len,CDR3aa,CDR3nt
few,TRBJ1-2,TRBV9,-,14,CASSAGGRWYGYTF,TGTGCCAGCAGCGCCGGAGGGAGGTGGTATGGCTACACCTTC
-,TRBJ2-7,TRBV19,-,12,CASSIPGYEQYF,TGTGCCAGTAGTATACCCGGGTACGAGCAGTACTTC
-,TRBJ2-3,TRBV4-3,-,18,CASSLLGAGRASTDTQYF,TGCGCCAGCAGTCTCCTTGGGGCGGGACGTGCTAGCACAGATACGCAGTATTTT
-,TRBJ1-1,TRBV11-2,-,16,CASSERQKPRGTEAFF,TGTGCCAGCAGCGAACGACAGAAACCCAGGGGCACTGAAGCTTTCTTT
-,TRBJ2-3,TRBV5-1,TRBD1,14,CASTPGQSTDTQYF,TGCGCCAGCACGCCGGGACAGAGCACAGATACGCAGTATTTT
-,TRBJ2-5,TRBV7-9,-,14,CASSLRGRRETQYF,TGTGCCAGCAGCCTTAGAGGGAGGAGGGAGACCCAGTACTTC
-,TRBJ2-5,TRBV7-9,-,17,CASSLPTLVAVRETQYF,TGTGCCAGCAGCTTACCGACTTTGGTAGCGGTTCGGGAGACCCAGTACTTC
-,TRBJ2-7,TRBV2,TRBD2,15,CASSESGGIPYEQYF,TGTGCCAGCAGTGAATCGGGGGGGATCCCCTACGAGCAGTACTTC
-,TRBJ1-1,TRBV29-1,TRBD1,12,CSAVTGAREAFF,TGCAGCGCCGTAACAGGGGCCCGTGAAGCTTTCTTT
once,TRBJ2-2,TRBV7-2,TRBD2,18,CASSLDNHGTRITGELFF,TGTGCCAGCAGCTTAGACAACCACGGGACTAGGATCACCGGGGAGCTGTTTTTT
-,TRBJ2-2,TRBV30,TRBD1,15,CAWSVEDRDTGELFF,TGTGCCTGGAGTGTTGAGGACAGGGACACCGGGGAGCTGTTTTTT
-,TRBJ2-3,TRBV11-3,TRBD2,15,CASSLTSGRGNTQYF,TGTGCCAGCTCCTTGACTAGCGGGAGGGGGAATACGCAGTATTTT
few,TRBJ2-1,TRBV5-1,TRBD1,13,CASGDTGVNEQFF,TGCGCCAGCGGCGATACAGGGGTCAATGAGCAGTTCTTC
-,TRBJ2-1,TRBV19,-,15,CASSMVPVRANEQFF,TGTGCCAGTAGTATGGTCCCAGTCCGTGCCAATGAGCAGTTCTTC
-,TRBJ2-6,TRBV6-4,-,15,CASSTGSGGANVLTF,TGTGCCAGCAGTACAGGGTCCGGAGGGGCCAACGTCCTGACTTTC
-,TRBJ1-3,TRBV5-1,-,15,CASRTSANSGNTIYF,TGCGCCAGCAGAACGAGTGCAAACTCTGGAAACACCATATATTTT
-,TRBJ2-5,TRBV2,TRBD2,15,CASTSGLRVLETQYF,TGTGCCAGCACTAGCGGACTTAGGGTATTAGAGACCCAGTACTTC
-,TRBJ1-5,TRBV27,-,14,CASSLGGSNQPQHF,TGTGCCAGCAGCCTCGGGGGGAGTAATCAGCCCCAGCATTTT
once,TRBJ2-7,TRBV28,TRBD2,15,CASSPSGEGLYEQYF,TGTGCCAGCAGTCCTTCCGGGGAGGGCCTCTACGAGCAGTACTTC
-,TRBJ2-6,TRBV7-9,TRBD2,16,CASGGGDGGGANVLTF,TGTGCCAGCGGCGGGGGGGATGGGGGTGGGGCCAACGTCCTGACTTTC
few,TRBJ1-1,TRBV10-3,TRBD1,11,CAIGQGTEAFF,TGTGCCATCGGACAGGGGACTGAAGCTTTCTTT
-,TRBJ1-5,TRBV6-5,-,14,CASSLTASNQPQHF,TGTGCCAGCAGTTTGACTGCAAGCAATCAGCCCCAGCATTTT
-,TRBJ2-5,TRBV5-1,-,15,CASSRGSVSQETQYF,TGCGCCAGCAGCAGAGGGTCGGTATCCCAAGAGACCCAGTACTTC
-,TRBJ2-5,TRBV7-9,TRBD2,14,CASRDSGRGETQYF,TGTGCCAGCAGAGACTCAGGGAGGGGAGAGACCCAGTACTTC
-,TRBJ2-1,TRBV7-3,-,14,CASSLQTGYNEQFF,TGTGCCAGCAGCCTACAGACAGGATACAATGAGCAGTTCTTC
-,TRBJ1-4,TRBV19,-,17,CASGLEMHTGRNEKLFF,TGTGCCAGCGGCCTAGAAATGCATACGGGAAGAAATGAAAAACTGTTTTTT
-,TRBJ2-1,TRBV27,-,20,CASEDYPSTISRRGEGEQFF,TGTGCCAGCGAAGATTACCCTTCGACTATCTCCCGCCGGGGTGAGGGTGAGCAGTTCTTC
few,TRBJ2-7,TRBV5-4,TRBD2,15,CASRPASGRVYEQYF,TGTGCCAGCAGACCCGCCAGCGGGAGAGTTTACGAGCAGTACTTC
-,TRBJ2-5,TRBV5-1,TRBD1,13,CASSPGQGETQYF,TGCGCCAGCAGTCCGGGACAGGGCGAGACCCAGTACTTC
few,TRBJ2-1,TRBV19,TRBD2,14,CASSWREGYNEQFF,TGTGCCAGTAGTTGGCGGGAGGGGTACAATGAGCAGTTCTTC
-,TRBJ2-3,TRBV5-1,-,14,CASSLVEGTDTQYF,TGCGCCAGCAGCTTGGTGGAGGGGACAGATACGCAGTATTTT
few,TRBJ1-5,TRBV4-1,TRBD1,19,CASSQDGAGDRVSDQPQHF,TGCGCCAGCAGCCAAGATGGGGCCGGCGACAGGGTAAGCGATCAGCCCCAGCATTTT
-,TRBJ2-7,TRBV5-6,-,15,CASSLVRGSGNEQYF,TGTGCCAGCAGCTTGGTCAGGGGCTCCGGCAACGAGCAGTACTTC
-,TRBJ2-5,TRBV19,TRBD2,16,CASSGTSGRQGETQYF,TGTGCCAGCTCGGGGACTAGCGGGAGACAGGGAGAGACCCAGTACTTC
-,TRBJ2-7,TRBV30,-,14,CAWSVHSESYEQYF,TGTGCCTGGAGTGTACACAGTGAAAGCTACGAGCAGTACTTC
-,TRBJ2-3,TRBV6-5,TRBD2,15,CASNSLLAGEDTQYF,TGTGCCAGCAACTCCCTCCTAGCGGGAGAAGATACGCAGTATTTT
-,TRBJ2-1,TRBV9,TRBD2,16,CASSVADTSGSGEQFF,TGTGCCAGCAGCGTAGCTGACACTAGCGGGAGCGGAGAGCAGTTCTTC